Detailed here is one T cell receptor (beta chain). This sample was included in a study of control samples from healthy donors and cancer patients. The CDR3 totals 14 residues. The V gene end was trimmed by 4 bases and the J gene end by 0 bases; junction bases not matched to a gene: 2. Germline V CDR1 and CDR2: SGHAT, FQDESV (reference sequence). Produced via immunoSEQ multiplex PCR; TCRdb's table is partial and in-frame only. The sample shows roughly 40,000 clones, roughly nine tenths of them seen only once. This chain connects TRBV11-1 to TRBJ1-1; 7 bases map to TRBD1. The sequence was obtained from a woman in her 50s in good health. Sample: blood. The CDR3 DNA is TGTGCCAGCAGCTCGGGACAGATGAACACTGAAGCTTTCTTT. Protein sequence: CASSSGQMNTEAFF.